This T cell receptor (beta chain) stems from a study of T cell responses to AZD1222 COVID-19 vaccine (dated by TCRdb to the early 2020s). Turning to the overall study: Because spike-specific TCR depth and breadth did not differ between the two schedules, AZD1222 recipients who got a second dose at roughly 4 weeks were pooled with those who got a second dose at roughly 12 weeks. Trial participants were enrolled by age into 18-55, 56-69 and 70-plus year subgroups, with roughly 150, 30 and 60 TCR-sequenced participants respectively. TCR sequencing was performed for more than 230 trial participants, of whom about 200 were given two doses of AZD1222 and around 26 were given two doses of MenACWY control vaccine. Broad study findings and their caveats: A significant rise in spike-specific TCR breadth and depth was observed after two AZD1222 doses relative to day 0 and relative to MenACWY recipients. Participants were mostly white British and included more females than males, and it was suggested by the authors that clonal diversity may have been underestimated. Vaccine-associated CD4 TCRs spanned the whole spike protein, with dominant responses in regions 160-218 and 743-854. Conclusions about previously exposed vaccinees were limited because only a handful of AZD1222 recipients were SARS-CoV-2 seropositive at baseline. Nearly half of unique spike-specific TCRs reportedly recognized epitopes outside regions mutated in the B.1.351 and B.1.1.7 variants. Because no samples from the day 14 peak response were available, repertoires could be characterized only after the peak T cell response. In the small 56-69-year group, the increase in depth fell short of significance, most likely because of low power.

The CDR3 regions of human TCRbeta chains were subjected to immunosequencing. For the original study's pipeline: Repertoire TCRs were matched against a reference library of SARS-CoV-2-specific TCRs generated with the MIRA antigen-specificity platform. Breadth meant the fraction of unique TCRs that were SARS-CoV-2-associated, whereas depth meant the fraction of total T cells that were SARS-CoV-2-associated. Each spike-specific TCR was assigned to its reactive spike region and to a CD4 or CD8 class using the MIRA data. Log10-transformed breadth and depth values were compared by one-way ANOVA with Sidak's multiple comparisons tests. Here the immuneACCESS table is served through TCRdb, limited to in-frame sequences with V and J called. Missing clones are a known gap in these copies; in checked studies unresolved V genes cover under half, and the rest lacks a known reason. V, J and clone size derive from that table, while D and trimming were established from the DNA sequence. This sample is represented by more than 100,000 clones; approximately 90% of them were singletons. Of the sample, approximately 5% is held by the ten largest clones.

The label giving this sample's time point can be read as: baseline before first vaccination. Samples from vaccinated people were obtained from the UK trials COV001 and COV002, which included a single-blind randomized controlled phase 2/3 trial of AZD1222 (ChAdOx1 nCoV-19) in healthy adults. For TCRbeta chain sequencing, PBMC samples were collected from trial participants at day 0 and at day 28 after the second dose. Inclusive of the bounding cysteine and phenylalanine, the CDR3 is 13 residues long. Here the CDR3 DNA is all that survives: 39 bases in frame from base 1. The trim is 6 bases for V and 4 bases for J, with a gap of 13 bases between the germline ends. The germline V gene provides CDR1 SGHRS and CDR2 YFSETQ. A note on this clone: The clone's antigen remains unknown. No base-level quality is on record; no much larger clone is a single base apart.

Specimen: peripheral blood, collected on day 0 of AZD1222 vaccination. The rearranged chain carries TRBV5-1 and TRBJ2-5; TRBD2 is possibly the D segment (5 matching bases). The TCR comes from an adult in good health. The DNA reads TGCGCCAGCAACCGGGCTCTAGCAGAGACCCAGTACTTC. Translation gives CASNRALAETQYF. Full variable domain (CDR3 extended with the reference TRBV5-1 and TRBJ2-5 proteins): KAGVTQTPRYLIKTRGQQVTLSCSPISGHRSVSWYQQTPGQGLQFLFEYFSETQRNKGNFPGRFSGRQFSNSRSEMNVSTLELGDSALYLCASNRALAETQYFGPGTRLLVL.